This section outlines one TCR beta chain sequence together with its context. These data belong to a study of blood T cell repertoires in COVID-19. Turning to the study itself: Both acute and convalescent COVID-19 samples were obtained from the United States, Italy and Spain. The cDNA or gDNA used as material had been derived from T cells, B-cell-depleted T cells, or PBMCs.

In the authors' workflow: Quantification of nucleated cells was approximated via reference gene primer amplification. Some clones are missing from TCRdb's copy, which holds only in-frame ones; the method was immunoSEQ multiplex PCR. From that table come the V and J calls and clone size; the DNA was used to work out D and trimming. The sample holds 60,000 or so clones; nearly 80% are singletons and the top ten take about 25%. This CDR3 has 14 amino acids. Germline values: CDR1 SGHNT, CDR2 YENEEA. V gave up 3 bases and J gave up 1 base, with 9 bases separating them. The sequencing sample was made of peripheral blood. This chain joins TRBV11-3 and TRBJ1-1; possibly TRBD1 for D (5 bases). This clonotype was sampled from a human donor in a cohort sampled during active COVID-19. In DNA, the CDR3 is TGTGCCAGCAGCTTTTCCCAGGGGAACACTGAAGCTTTCTTT. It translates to CASSFSQGNTEAFF.